The clone carrying this T cell receptor beta chain was seen more than once but under ten times. The data stem from a study of blood T cell repertoires in COVID-19. Turning to the study itself: The cDNA or gDNA used as material had been derived from T cells, B-cell-depleted T cells, or PBMCs.

The CDR3 extends over 17 amino acids. Some clones are missing from TCRdb's copy, which holds only in-frame ones; the method was immunoSEQ multiplex PCR. The sample has 200,000 to 250,000 clones, just over 85% seen once; the top ten hold over 4.5%. The rearrangement links TRBV21-1 to TRBJ2-2; the table's D call, TRBD2, was not checked against the DNA. TRBV21-1 has pseudogene status. Sequenced sample: peripheral blood. The receptor's source is a man of 80 years or more with acute or convalescent COVID-19. DNA for the CDR3: TGTGCCAGCAGCAAACGAATCCTAGCAGTCAACACCGGGGAGCTGTTTTTT. It encodes CASSKRILAVNTGELFF.